This T cell receptor (beta chain) was documented in a study of cytomegalovirus exposure and HLA in healthy donors. As for the study in general: Early released data comprised about 90 million unique TCRs from HLA-typed donors. Researchers found that roughly 81% of 350 to 500 genotyped donors fell within the Caucasian-associated ancestry cluster. Whole-study findings and limits: After further analysis at a later stage, 15,000 to 20,000 TCR beta sequences were associated with HLA alleles at 0.05 false discovery rate.

Donors had nominal health at sampling but likely had unrecorded immune exposures. This CDR3 spans 19 amino acids. V was shortened by 0 bases and J by 0 bases, with 17 bases between the two germline ends. Germline V gene lookup returns CDR1 KGHSH and CDR2 LQKENI. This clone was seen only a few times. Its antigen is not identified. PCR amplification relied on 60 Vbeta primers (plus 13 Jbeta primers). The data were produced by immunoSEQ multiplex PCR, yet TCRdb's version contains in-frame clones alone and is incomplete. The sample lists around 120,000 clones; around three quarters were seen once. The sequenced sample consisted of PBMCs. The clonotype was recovered from a woman between 45 and 65 years old in good health and CMV-seronegative. The chain joins TRBV18 to TRBJ2-2, with a possible D match to TRBD1 (5 bases). CDR3 loop: CASSPPGLFRASNTGELFF. The CDR3 region has the DNA TGTGCCAGCTCACCACCGGGATTATTCAGGGCGTCGAACACCGGGGAGCTGTTTTTT.